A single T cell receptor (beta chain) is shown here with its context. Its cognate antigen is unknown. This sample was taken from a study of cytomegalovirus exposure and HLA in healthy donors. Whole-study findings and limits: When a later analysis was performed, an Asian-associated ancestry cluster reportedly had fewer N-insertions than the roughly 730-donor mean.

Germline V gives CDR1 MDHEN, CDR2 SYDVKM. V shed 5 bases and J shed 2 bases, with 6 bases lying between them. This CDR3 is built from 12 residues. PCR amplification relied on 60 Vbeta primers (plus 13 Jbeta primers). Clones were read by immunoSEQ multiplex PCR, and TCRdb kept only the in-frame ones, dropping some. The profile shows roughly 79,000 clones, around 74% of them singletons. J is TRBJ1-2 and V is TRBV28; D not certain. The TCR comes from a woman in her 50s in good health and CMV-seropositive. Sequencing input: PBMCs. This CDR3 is CASSAQNYGYTF. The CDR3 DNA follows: TGTGCCAGCAGTGCACAGAACTATGGCTACACCTTC.